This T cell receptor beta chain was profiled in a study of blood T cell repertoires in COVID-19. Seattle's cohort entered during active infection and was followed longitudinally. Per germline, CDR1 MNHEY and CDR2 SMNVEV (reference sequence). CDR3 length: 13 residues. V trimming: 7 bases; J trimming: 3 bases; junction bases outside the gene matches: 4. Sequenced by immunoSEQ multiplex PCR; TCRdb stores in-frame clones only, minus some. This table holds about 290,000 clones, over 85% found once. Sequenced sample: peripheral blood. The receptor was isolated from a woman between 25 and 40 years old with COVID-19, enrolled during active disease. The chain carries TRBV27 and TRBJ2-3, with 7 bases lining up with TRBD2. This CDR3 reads CASIGGITDTQYF. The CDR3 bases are TGTGCCAGCATCGGGGGGATAACAGATACGCAGTATTTT.